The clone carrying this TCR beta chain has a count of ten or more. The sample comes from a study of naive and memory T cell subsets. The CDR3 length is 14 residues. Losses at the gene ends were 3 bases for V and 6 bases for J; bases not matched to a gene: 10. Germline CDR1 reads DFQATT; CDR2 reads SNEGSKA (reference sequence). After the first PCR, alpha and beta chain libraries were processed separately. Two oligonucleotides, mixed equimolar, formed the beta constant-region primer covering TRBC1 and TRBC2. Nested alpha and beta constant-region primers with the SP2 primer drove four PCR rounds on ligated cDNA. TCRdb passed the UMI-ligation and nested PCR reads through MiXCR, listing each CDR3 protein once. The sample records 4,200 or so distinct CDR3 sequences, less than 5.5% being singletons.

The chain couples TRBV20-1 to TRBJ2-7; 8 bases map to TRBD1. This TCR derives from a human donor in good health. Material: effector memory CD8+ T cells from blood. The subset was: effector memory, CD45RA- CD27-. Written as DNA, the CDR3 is TGCAGTGCTAGGCCGGGACAGGAGATGCGCGAGCAGTACTTC. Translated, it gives CSARPGQEMREQYF.